The 7 T cell receptor beta chains below come from one sample, sequenced in a study of shared clonotypes between healthy human individuals. TCRdb's copy holds only in-frame clones and misses some; the assay was immunoSEQ multiplex PCR. The sample holds about 680,000 clones, 92% seen once. CD45RO-negative CD8 cells positively selected for CCR7 made up the naive population, which excluded terminally differentiated effector memory CD45RA+ cells. Input material: naive CD8+ T cells sorted from blood. The receptors were sampled from a man aged 30 to 39 in good health.

The chain combines TRBV9 with TRBJ2-3; TRBD2 matches 13 bases. This CDR3 spans 18 amino acids. With V trimmed by 0 bases and J by 4 bases, 8 bases remained unmatched. The germline gives CDR1 SGDLS, CDR2 YYNGEE. CDR3 in amino acids: CASSVEGTSGAPADTQYF. DNA for the CDR3: TGTGCCAGCAGCGTAGAGGGGACTAGCGGGGCCCCCGCAGATACGCAGTATTTT. The full variable domain, completed using reference TRBV9 and TRBJ2-3, is DSGVTQTPKHLITATGQRVTLRCSPRSGDLSVYWYQQSLDQGLQFLIQYYNGEERAKGNILERFSAQQFPDLHSELNLSSLELGDSALYFCASSVEGTSGAPADTQYFGPGTRLTVL.

The count of this clone is one. The chain carries TRBV6-5 and TRBJ2-5, with 8 bases that match TRBD2. The V and J ends lost 1 base and 2 bases, in that order; junction bases with no gene match: 6. The CDR3 loop spans 16 amino acids. Germline V gene lookup returns CDR1 MNHEY and CDR2 SVGAGI. The CDR3 nucleotides read TGTGCCAGCAGTTACTTTGCGGGAGGCGTTCAAGAGACCCAGTACTTC. Translating gives CASSYFAGGVQETQYF.

The chain links TRBV2 to TRBJ2-7, with TRBD1 as a possible D gene (5 bases). Trimming left V 8 bases short and J 2 bases short, with 10 bases between. The CDR3 length is 12 residues. Germline CDR1 and CDR2: SNHLY and FYNNEI. The chain's CDR3 is CASGQGTYEQYF. The CDR3 DNA reads TGTGCCAGCGGGCAGGGAACCTACGAGCAGTACTTC.

The chain employs TRBV7-9 and TRBJ1-4; D gene uncertain. The CDR3 covers 16 residues. Germline V gene data show CDR1 as SEHNR and CDR2 as FQNEAQ (reference sequence). Trimming cost V 3 bases and J 5 bases, with 16 bases left between them. CDR3 loop: CASSLGGIGENEKLFF. The CDR3 DNA follows: TGTGCCAGCAGCTTGGGTGGAATCGGGGAAAATGAAAAACTGTTTTTT.

The rearrangement joins TRBV27 to TRBJ2-1; TRBD2 aligns across 9 bases. V gave up 3 bases and J gave up 6 bases; unmatched junction bases: 9. This CDR3 spans 16 amino acids. The germline V gene encodes CDR1 MNHEY and CDR2 SMNVEV (reference sequence). DNA for the CDR3: TGTGCCAGCAGTTTGGTGGCGGGAGGGCCGGGCAATGAGCAGTTCTTC. Translating gives CASSLVAGGPGNEQFF.

The chain employs TRBV7-3 and TRBJ2-1; 15 bases agree with TRBD2. The CDR3 spans 16 residues. Germline V gives CDR1 SGHTA, CDR2 FQGTGA. V lost 2 bases, J lost 9 bases, and 5 bases stayed unmatched. The CDR3 sequence is CASSLGTSGRYGEQFF. Written as DNA, the CDR3 is TGTGCCAGCAGCTTAGGGACTAGCGGGAGGTACGGTGAGCAGTTCTTC.

The gene calls are TRBV19 and TRBJ1-3; D gene unclear. Trimming took 5 bases from V and 3 from J, leaving 20 bases between them. CDR1 and CDR2 (germline): LNHDA, SQIVND (reference sequence). The CDR3 sequence is 17 residues long. CDR3 nucleotides: TGTGCCAGTAGTCTCCCTCTCTCCAGGCTAGATGGAAACACCATATATTTT. It specifies CASSLPLSRLDGNTIYF.